This T cell receptor (beta chain) was observed in a study of T cell changes during pregnancy in multiple sclerosis. The protocol was immunoSEQ multiplex PCR, while the TCRdb copy is restricted to in-frame clones and leaves out a portion. The table lists tens of thousands of clones, roughly nine tenths of them singletons, with 0.39% in the top ten. The sequence was collected from a female donor with multiple sclerosis, enrolled in a pregnancy study. This material consisted of CD4+ T cells from peripheral blood mononuclear cells, taken after pregnancy.

This chain's CDR3 is CASSLIGSDTDTQYF. In DNA, the CDR3 is TGTGCCAGCAGCTTGATCGGGTCAGACACAGATACGCAGTATTTT. This sequence joins TRBV5-5 and TRBJ2-3; D gene unclear. The V gene lost 1 base and the J gene lost 2 bases, with 11 bases spanning the gap. The germline gives CDR1 SGHKS, CDR2 YYEKEE (reference sequence). CDR3 size: 15 residues.